The text below deals with one T cell receptor (beta chain). The sample holds a few counts of this clone. This clone's antigen is unknown. One base away there is no much larger clone; base qualities are not given. The data were obtained in a study of STAT5B mutations in CD4+ large granular lymphocyte leukemia (dated by TCRdb to between 2020 and 2023). The study in broad terms: Among the healthy controls, the CDR3 'QG' motif was associated with a particular HLA allele. The study compared the TCRbeta repertoires of patients with CD4+ T-cell large granular lymphocyte leukemia against the TCRbeta repertoires of healthy blood donors. Flow cytometry on FACSCanto II or FACSVerse confirmed that purified fractions exceeded 95% purity among lymphocytes.

The immunoSEQ assay at survey resolution was applied to genomic DNA for sequencing of TCRbeta rearrangements. Per the source publication's procedure: In the TCR sequencing data, the lowest productive clonotype frequency that could be detected was 2.59 x 10-5. Only productive TCRbeta rearrangements, defined as complete and in-frame sequences, were included in the analyses. Clonality for each sample was calculated as Simpson clonality in the immunoSEQ Analyzer version 3.0. Clones were categorized by frequency as very rare, small, medium, large (1-20%) or hyperexpanded (>20%). Generation probabilities were estimated with OLGA 1.2.3, V-gene circos plots were generated with VDJtools, specificities were searched for in VDJdb, and CDR3 motifs were identified with GLIPH. In its TCRdb copy, this immuneACCESS table keeps in-frame sequences only and misses some clones. Where compared with another copy, unresolved V genes explain less than half of these, and the others have no known cause. That table supplies the V and J calls and clone size; D and trimming were determined from the DNA. Present in this sample are tens of thousands of clones, roughly 80% of which were seen just once. The ten top clones hold less than 5% of the sample.

The healthy controls were 37 blood donors, and the buffy coats of these donors were supplied by the Finnish Red Cross blood service. All TCR-sequenced material derived from peripheral blood: patient blood samples and healthy donor buffy coats. Peripheral blood mononuclear cells were isolated by Ficoll-Hypaque gradient centrifugation. CD4+ cells were magnetically purified from the buffy coats of healthy controls. Genomic DNA was extracted using the Gentra Puregene Cell and Tissue kit, and a Qubit 2.0 fluorometer was used to quantify it. As encoded in the germline V gene, CDR1 is LGHNA while CDR2 is YNFKEQ. Taken from cysteine to phenylalanine, the CDR3 has 11 residues. This entry keeps only the CDR3 DNA: 33 bases, framed from base 1. Relative to germline, V is 4 bases shorter and J is 3 bases shorter, with 2 bases between their ends. What the research found in general, with its limitations: TRBV06-family usage was enriched among the top patient clones (8/27) compared with healthy controls (2/35). The data were not HLA-matched, and the higher clonality in CD4+ T-LGLL than in CD8+ T-LGLL could be due to the relatively small sample size. CD4-sorted patient repertoires appeared more clonal than healthy CD4+ repertoires, and this difference persisted after removing the putative leukemic clones. Main leukemic clonotypes were private to each patient, although approximately 26% appeared at low frequency in other patients' non-leukemic repertoires.

The clonotype originates from a human donor in good health. The sample consisted of CD4+ T cells from blood buffy coats. This chain joins TRBV4-2 to TRBJ2-3; confidence is insufficient to name the D gene. This receptor has the CDR3 CASSRTDTQYF. Read as DNA, the sequence is TGTGCCAGCAGCCGTACAGATACGCAGTATTTT.